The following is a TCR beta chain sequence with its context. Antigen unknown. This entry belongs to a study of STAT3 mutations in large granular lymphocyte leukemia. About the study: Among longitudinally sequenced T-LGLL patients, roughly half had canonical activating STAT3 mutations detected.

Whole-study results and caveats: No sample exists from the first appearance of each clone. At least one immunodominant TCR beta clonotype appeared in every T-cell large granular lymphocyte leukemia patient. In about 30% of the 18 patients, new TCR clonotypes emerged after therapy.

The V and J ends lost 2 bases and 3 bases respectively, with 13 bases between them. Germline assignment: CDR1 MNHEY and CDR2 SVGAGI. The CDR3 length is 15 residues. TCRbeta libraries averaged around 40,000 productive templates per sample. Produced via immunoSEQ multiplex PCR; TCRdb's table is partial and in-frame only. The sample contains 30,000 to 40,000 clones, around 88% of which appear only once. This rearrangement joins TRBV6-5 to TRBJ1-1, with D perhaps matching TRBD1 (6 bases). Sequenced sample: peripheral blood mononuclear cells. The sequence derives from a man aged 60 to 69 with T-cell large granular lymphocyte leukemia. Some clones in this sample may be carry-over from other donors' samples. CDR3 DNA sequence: TGTGCCAGCAGTTACGTGACAGGCCCCGACACTGAAGCTTTCTTT. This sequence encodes CASSYVTGPDTEAFF.